The clone carrying this T cell receptor (beta chain) has more than one count but fewer than ten. The antigen is unknown. Under 3 months was the duration of disease in ophthalmopathy patients, who also had a Clinical Activity Score of at least 3 and a NOSPECS grade of at least 4. Per germline, CDR1 LGHDT and CDR2 YNNKEL (reference sequence). This CDR3 comprises 14 residues. With 3 bases removed from V and 3 bases from J, the gap between germline ends came to 12 bases. This entry is derived from a study of T cells in Graves' hyperthyroidism and ophthalmopathy. Turning to the study itself: Blood from the periphery was taken at initial diagnosis, before any treatment.

Amplification targeted TCR beta CDR3 regions from RNA transcripts. HTBI primers were the set used in a first-round RT-PCR of the TCR CDR3. TCRdb recomputed calls from the multiplex PCR reads with MiXCR, one row per CDR3 protein. The sample has 660,000 or so distinct CDR3 sequences, less than 25% seen once; the top ten hold approximately 30%. Regarding the study as a whole: Most thyroid clonotypes expanded above 0.001 appeared in blood too. With a median lead of about 6.9 months before onset, the model predicted ophthalmopathy.

This rearrangement joins TRBV3-1 to TRBJ2-7; tentative D call: TRBD1 (6 bases). Sequenced: blood. This TCR derives from a young man with Graves' ophthalmopathy. Written as DNA, the CDR3 is TGTGCCAGCAGCCAGGACAGTCTATTCTACGAGCAGTACTTC. This translates into CASSQDSLFYEQYF.